A single TCR beta chain is shown here with its context. This receptor's antigen is unknown. Base-call qualities are not available, and no considerably larger clone is one nucleotide away. The germline V end is reduced by 1 base and the J end by 7 bases; junction bases left unmatched: 7. The CDR3 sequence holds 15 residues, the cysteine and phenylalanine included. Here the CDR3 DNA is all that survives: 45 bases in frame from base 1. From the germline V gene, CDR1 is SGDLS and CDR2 is YYNGEE. This sample was taken from a study of blood T cell repertoires in COVID-19 (dated by TCRdb to 2020 to 2021). Regarding the research as a whole: The collaborator samples originated in the United States, Italy and Spain and spanned the acute and convalescent phases of COVID-19. The dataset comprised deeply sampled blood TCRbeta repertoires from subjects exposed to, actively infected with, or recovered from COVID-19. The prospective study material was composed of cDNA or gDNA derived from T cells, B-cell-depleted T cells, or PBMCs. A de-identified subject ID, COVID-19 status, age in years and sex were almost always included in the sample metadata. The samples were drawn from two sources: the first 160 participants of the ongoing ImmuneRACE study, and 1,254 subjects contributed by 6 global collaborators. The repertoires were released in a freely available public database intended as a resource for research on the immune response to SARS-CoV-2. Where available, HLA class I and class II types were taken from metadata supplied by the sample provider and were not determined by assay-based typing. The study at large found these results: How much clinical and demographic metadata was included differed by source and by participant, and the metadata was provided uncurated.

The immunoSEQ Assay, a bias-controlled multiplex PCR, was used to amplify TCRbeta CDR3 regions from genomic DNA. In the paper's pipeline: The number of nucleated cells in each sample was estimated from the amplification of reference gene primers within the assay. To quantify the absolute abundance of each unique TCRbeta CDR3 rearrangement, sequence reads were collapsed and filtered. For each sample, productive Simpson clonality was calculated as the square root of Simpson's diversity index across productive rearrangements. This is the immuneACCESS table as TCRdb keeps it, with only in-frame sequences that have V and J called. A part of the clones is gone; compared with another copy, unresolved V genes explain less than half, and the rest is unexplained. Clone size and V and J calls were adopted from that table, with D and trimming inferred from the DNA. The sample table lists about 84,000 clones, more than 75% of them with a count of one. The ten largest clonotypes hold roughly 6.6% of the sample.

Whole blood was collected in K2EDTA tubes by collaborating institutions according to the institutions' own protocols. For TCRbeta analysis, collaborator samples were shipped as frozen whole blood, as isolated PBMCs, or as DNA extracted from either sample type. Here the chain combines TRBV9 and TRBJ1-4, and 7 junction bases match TRBD1. The specimen was peripheral blood. The clonotype was recovered from a man aged 65-85 years with acute or convalescent COVID-19. At the DNA level, the sequence is TGTGCCAGCAGCGTAAATGCAGGGGGTACTGAAAAACTGTTTTTT. This yields the protein CASSVNAGGTEKLFF.